This T cell receptor (beta chain) was profiled in a study of blood T cell repertoires in COVID-19. Assay used: immunoSEQ multiplex PCR; TCRdb lists only in-frame clones, some missing. The sample comprises 150,000 to 200,000 clones, 79% of which are singletons, and around 8.1% rests with the top ten. V lost 4 bases to trimming and J lost 7 bases, with 14 bases between them. The germline V gene has CDR1 LNHDA and CDR2 SQIVND (reference sequence). This CDR3 has 15 amino acids. Followed over time, Seattle patients had been enrolled while infection was active. Sequencing used peripheral blood. This sequence was found in an older woman with COVID-19, enrolled during active disease. The chain links TRBV19 to TRBJ1-6, with a weak D call TRBD1 (5 bases). In DNA, the CDR3 is TGTGCCAGTAGTAGGGCGGCGGGACGCAATTCACCCCTCCACTTT. It yields the protein CASSRAAGRNSPLHF.